This TCR beta chain came from a study of T cells in Graves' hyperthyroidism and ophthalmopathy. The study, taken as a whole, reports: From stable hyperthyroidism, ophthalmopathy was set apart by a 13 V-J model.

As to this clonotype: Antigen unknown.

CDR1 and CDR2 from the germline V gene are SGHTA and FQGNSA. The CDR3 contains 15 residues. V shed 3 bases, J shed 0 bases, and the junction held 4 bases outside the gene matches. The study enrolled patients aged 18 to 65 with newly diagnosed hyperthyroidism of under 2 months' duration. RNA transcripts served as the template for amplifying TCR beta CDR3 regions. When the TCR CDR3 underwent first-round RT-PCR, the HTBI primer set was used. TCRdb fed the multiplex PCR reads into MiXCR, producing one record per CDR3 protein. Among some 250,000 distinct CDR3 sequences listed, about 14% were seen once. Specimen: blood. The TCR comes from a woman aged 40 to 50 with Graves' hyperthyroidism that later progressed to Graves' ophthalmopathy. This rearrangement joins TRBV7-2 to TRBJ1-1; 7 nucleotides align to TRBD1. CDR3 in amino acids: CASSFRDSMNTEAFF. CDR3 nucleotide sequence: TGTGCCAGCAGCTTCCGGGACAGCATGAACACTGAAGCTTTCTTT. The full variable domain, its missing parts supplied by reference TRBV7-2 and TRBJ1-1, is GAGVSQSPSNKVTEKGKDVELRCDPISGHTALYWYRQSLGQGLEFLIYFQGNSAPDKSGLPSDRFSAERTGGSVSTLTIQRTQQEDSAVYLCASSFRDSMNTEAFFGQGTRLTVV.